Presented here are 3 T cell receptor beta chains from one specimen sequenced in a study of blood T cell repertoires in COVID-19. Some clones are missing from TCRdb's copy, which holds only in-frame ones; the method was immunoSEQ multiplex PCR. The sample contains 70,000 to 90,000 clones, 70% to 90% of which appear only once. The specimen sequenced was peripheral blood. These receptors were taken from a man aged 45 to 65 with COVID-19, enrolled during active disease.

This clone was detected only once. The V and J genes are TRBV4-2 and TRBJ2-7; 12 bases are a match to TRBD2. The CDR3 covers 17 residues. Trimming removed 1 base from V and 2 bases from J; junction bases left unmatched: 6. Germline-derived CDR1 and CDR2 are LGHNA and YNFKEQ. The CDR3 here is CASSQGLAGEVPYEQYF. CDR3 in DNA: TGTGCCAGCAGCCAAGGACTAGCGGGAGAGGTCCCCTACGAGCAGTACTTC.

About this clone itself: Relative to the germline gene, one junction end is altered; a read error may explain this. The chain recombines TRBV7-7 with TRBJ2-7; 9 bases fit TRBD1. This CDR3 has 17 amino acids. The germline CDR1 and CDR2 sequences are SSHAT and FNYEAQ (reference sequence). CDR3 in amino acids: CASSQQHRTGVSYEQYF. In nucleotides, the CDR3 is TGTGCTAGCAGCCAACAACACAGGACAGGGGTTTCCTACGAGCAGTACTTC.

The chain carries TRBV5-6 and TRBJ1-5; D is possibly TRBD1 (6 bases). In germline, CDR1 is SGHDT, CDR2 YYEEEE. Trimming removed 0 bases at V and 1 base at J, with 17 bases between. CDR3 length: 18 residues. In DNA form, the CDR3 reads TGTGCCAGCAGCTTGGAGGGACCGGACAGCCCAAGCAATCAGCCCCAGCATTTT. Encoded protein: CASSLEGPDSPSNQPQHF. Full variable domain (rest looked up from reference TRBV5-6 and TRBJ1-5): DAGVTQSPTHLIKTRGQQVTLRCSPKSGHDTVSWYQQALGQGPQFIFQYYEEEERQRGNFPDRFSGHQFPNYSSELNVNALLLGDSALYLCASSLEGPDSPSNQPQHFGDGTRLSIL.